This is a list of T cell receptor beta chains from one sample in a study of identical twins. TCRdb ran MiXCR on the 5' RACE reads and lists one entry per CDR3 protein. The table records around 1.7 million distinct CDR3 sequences, less than 35% of them present only once. Sequencing was done on a sample of cord blood. The source is a newborn girl in good health. CDR3s include the opening cysteine and the closing phenylalanine or tryptophan. The D gene is left open where the match is weak. Expanded clones get a size class; other rows say once, few or many, or leave the size out.

TRBJ1-2 TRBD1 NA TRBV6-2/TRBV6-3 CASSCPTGQGRGYTF TGTGCCAGCAGTTGCCCTACGGGACAGGGACGCGGCTACACCTTC
TRBJ2-3 TRBD2 NA TRBV7-2 CASSLVREAKDTQYF TGTGCCAGCAGCTTAGTGCGGGAGGCGAAAGATACGCAGTATTTT
TRBJ1-1 NA NA TRBV6-7 CASSYRLRTRTNTEAFF TGTGCCAGCAGTTACCGTCTGCGGACACGGACGAACACTGAAGCTTTCTTT
TRBJ2-7 TRBD2 NA TRBV12-3/TRBV12-4 CASNLRLAGVSYEQYF TGTGCCAGCAATTTAAGACTAGCGGGAGTGTCCTACGAGCAGTACTTC
TRBJ2-1 NA NA TRBV27 CASSLRPGAPYNEQFF TGTGCCAGCAGTTTAAGACCGGGAGCTCCCTACAATGAGCAGTTCTTC
TRBJ2-1 NA NA TRBV20-1 CSASFGGDYNEQFF TGCAGTGCTAGTTTTGGGGGAGACTACAATGAGCAGTTCTTC
TRBJ2-3 TRBD2 few TRBV20-1 CSEASGSPDTQYF TGCAGTGAAGCTAGCGGGAGTCCAGATACGCAGTATTTT
TRBJ1-1 NA once TRBV2 CASSRPGAETNTEAFF TGTGCCAGCAGCCGTCCTGGGGCAGAAACGAACACTGAAGCTTTCTTT
TRBJ2-1 TRBD2 NA TRBV11-3 CASSYQASGRNEQFF TGTGCCAGCAGCTATCAGGCTAGCGGGAGAAATGAGCAGTTCTTC
TRBJ2-3 NA many TRBV5-1 CASSYPRTGTSTDTQYF TGCGCCAGCAGCTACCCTAGGACGGGTACTAGCACAGATACGCAGTATTTT
TRBJ2-2 NA few TRBV14 CASSQDRGDPSTELFF TGTGCCAGCAGCCAAGACAGGGGGGACCCCTCAACGGAGCTGTTTTTT
TRBJ2-3 NA NA TRBV12-3/TRBV12-4 CASSLPPGEAQYF TGTGCCAGCAGTCTACCGCCAGGAGAGGCGCAGTATTTT
TRBJ2-7 TRBD2 few TRBV10-3 CATSGSYNEQYF TGTGCCACTAGCGGCTCCTACAATGAGCAGTACTTC
TRBJ1-1 NA few TRBV20-1 CSVRQTIMNTEAFF TGCAGTGTACGGCAGACCATTATGAACACTGAAGCTTTCTTT
TRBJ2-3 NA NA TRBV6-1 CASSERGAADTQYF TGTGCCAGCAGTGAACGTGGGGCGGCGGATACGCAGTATTTT
TRBJ1-1 NA NA TRBV28 CASKRGTEAFF TGTGCCAGCAAGAGGGGCACTGAAGCTTTCTTT
TRBJ1-2 NA few TRBV6-5 CASSYTRRTTNYGYTF TGTGCCAGCAGTTACACGAGACGGACTACTAACTATGGCTACACCTTC
TRBJ1-1 NA NA TRBV5-1 CASSLWSGPMNTEAFF TGCGCCAGCAGCTTGTGGTCAGGCCCAATGAACACTGAAGCTTTCTTT
TRBJ2-2 NA few TRBV29-1 CSVTGNTGELFF TGCAGCGTGACGGGCAACACCGGGGAGCTGTTTTTT
TRBJ2-3 TRBD2 NA TRBV4-1 CASSQVRWRLAGAVTTVDTQYF TGCGCCAGCAGCCAAGTGCGGTGGAGGCTAGCGGGGGCCGTGACCACAGTAGATACGCAGTATTTT
TRBJ2-3 NA few TRBV28 CASSTGTFRTDTQYF TGTGCCAGCAGCACCGGGACTTTTCGCACAGATACGCAGTATTTT
TRBJ2-6 TRBD2 few TRBV27 CASSLRAPLASSGANVLTF TGTGCCAGCAGTTTACGGGCCCCACTAGCGAGCTCTGGGGCCAACGTCCTGACTTTC
TRBJ2-5 TRBD1 once TRBV14 CASSRPGQGSLLQYF TGTGCCAGCAGCCGCCCGGGACAGGGATCGCTGTTGCAGTACTTC
TRBJ2-2 NA NA TRBV27 CASKNWAGTGELFF TGTGCCAGCAAGAATTGGGCGGGAACCGGGGAGCTGTTTTTT
TRBJ2-4 TRBD2 NA TRBV20-1 CSASAGGPREQYF TGCAGTGCTAGCGCGGGAGGGCCGAGAGAGCAGTACTTC
TRBJ2-3 NA NA TRBV10-3 CAISDSSVTQYF TGTGCCATCAGTGATTCTAGCGTTACGCAGTATTTT
TRBJ2-1 TRBD1 NA TRBV6-5 CASSYLLQGAMREQFF TGTGCCAGCAGTTACTTATTACAGGGGGCAATGAGGGAGCAGTTCTTC
TRBJ2-3 NA few TRBV20-1 CSWRGPTRTDTQYF TGCAGTTGGCGGGGGCCTACTCGCACAGATACGCAGTATTTT
TRBJ2-2 NA NA TRBV5-1 CASSLEIYGELFF TGCGCCAGCAGCTTGGAAATTTATGGGGAGCTGTTTTTT
TRBJ1-5 NA few TRBV21-1 CASRPSRGANQPQHF TGTGCCAGCAGACCCAGCCGGGGCGCCAATCAGCCCCAGCATTTT
TRBJ1-5 TRBD1 NA TRBV5-8 CASSLSPGTGGYSNQPQHF TGTGCCAGCAGCTTGTCTCCGGGGACAGGGGGCTATAGCAATCAGCCCCAGCATTTT
TRBJ2-3 NA NA TRBV20-1 CSARKLGGGDTQYF TGCAGTGCCCGGAAACTAGGGGGAGGGGATACGCAGTATTTT
TRBJ1-2 NA NA TRBV20-1 CSAGVWGVYGYTF TGCAGTGCAGGGGTTTGGGGCGTGTATGGCTACACCTTC
TRBJ2-1 TRBD2 few TRBV28 CASSSPSGQWQFF TGTGCCAGCAGTTCCCCTAGCGGGCAGTGGCAGTTCTTC
TRBJ2-3 NA few TRBV27 CASSLGIPDTQYF TGTGCCAGCAGTCTCGGGATCCCAGATACGCAGTATTTT
TRBJ1-4 NA few TRBV4-1 CASSQIGASNEKLFF TGCGCCAGCAGCCAGATCGGGGCTAGTAATGAAAAACTGTTTTTT
TRBJ1-5 NA many TRBV20-1 CSAQQGSQPQHF TGCAGTGCTCAACAGGGAAGTCAGCCCCAGCATTTT
TRBJ2-3 TRBD2 few TRBV24-1 CATSDRTSRSTDTQYF TGTGCCACCAGTGACAGGACTAGCCGATCCACAGATACGCAGTATTTT
TRBJ1-2 NA NA TRBV27 CASSLSSGRYGYTF TGTGCCAGCAGTTTATCCTCCGGGCGCTATGGCTACACCTTC
TRBJ1-1 TRBD1 NA TRBV7-9 CASSQPRTGGVGTEAFF TGTGCCAGCAGCCAACCCAGGACAGGGGGCGTTGGAACTGAAGCTTTCTTT